A selection of T cell receptor beta chains follows, all from one sample in a study of glioma-infiltrating T cells. TCRdb analysed the multiplex PCR reads with MiXCR anew, one entry per CDR3 protein. The data hold some 99,000 distinct CDR3 sequences, with less than 30% observed a single time. Sequencing was done on a sample of glioma tissue, nonneoplastic brain tissue, or PBMCs (not recorded which). All receptors come from a human donor with low-grade glioma or glioblastoma, undergoing nonglioma brain surgery, or in good health (not recorded which). The CDR3 runs from the conserved cysteine through the conserved F or W. Each record gives: D gene, V gene, J gene, CDR3 protein. A D gene is named only where the DNA matches it firmly.

d_call: TRBD2; v_call: TRBV27; j_call: TRBJ2-1; cdr3_aa: CASSSLAEQFF
d_call: -; v_call: TRBV20-1; j_call: TRBJ2-3; cdr3_aa: CSARGGGNTDTQYF
d_call: TRBD2; v_call: TRBV27; j_call: TRBJ2-3; cdr3_aa: CASSLSRLAGGGDTQYF
d_call: -; v_call: TRBV4-2; j_call: TRBJ1-1; cdr3_aa: CASSQDFDAGNTEAFF
d_call: -; v_call: TRBV24-1; j_call: TRBJ2-1; cdr3_aa: CATSDFRGEQFF
d_call: -; v_call: TRBV18; j_call: TRBJ1-1; cdr3_aa: CASSEDRLNTEAFF
d_call: -; v_call: TRBV6-6; j_call: TRBJ2-7; cdr3_aa: CARGYPDEQYF
d_call: -; v_call: TRBV29-1; j_call: TRBJ1-1; cdr3_aa: CSVEPNTEAFF
d_call: -; v_call: TRBV30; j_call: TRBJ1-1; cdr3_aa: CAWSGYTEAFF
d_call: -; v_call: TRBV6-5; j_call: TRBJ2-5; cdr3_aa: CASTLQGIEAQYF
d_call: -; v_call: TRBV7-2; j_call: TRBJ1-3; cdr3_aa: CASSLAHLSVGTIYF
d_call: TRBD2; v_call: TRBV7-2; j_call: TRBJ2-7; cdr3_aa: CASSSLAGFSSYEQYF
d_call: TRBD1; v_call: TRBV7-8; j_call: TRBJ1-1; cdr3_aa: CASSYGQGTEDSF
d_call: TRBD2; v_call: TRBV27; j_call: TRBJ2-1; cdr3_aa: CASSLSRAQLAGGYEQFF
d_call: -; v_call: TRBV27; j_call: TRBJ1-1; cdr3_aa: CASDVVRTEAFF
d_call: -; v_call: TRBV9; j_call: TRBJ2-3; cdr3_aa: CASRVAVSTDTQYF
d_call: TRBD2; v_call: TRBV6-1; j_call: TRBJ2-1; cdr3_aa: CASSPLTSGLNEQFF
d_call: TRBD1; v_call: TRBV7-3; j_call: TRBJ1-1; cdr3_aa: CASSSRRDSPEAFF
d_call: -; v_call: TRBV12-3/TRBV12-4; j_call: TRBJ1-2; cdr3_aa: CASRMGGGARGYTF
d_call: TRBD2; v_call: TRBV3-1; j_call: TRBJ2-7; cdr3_aa: CASSFGLAGAGEQYF
d_call: TRBD1; v_call: TRBV10-2; j_call: TRBJ2-7; cdr3_aa: CASSESGQGAREQYF
d_call: -; v_call: TRBV4-1; j_call: TRBJ1-4; cdr3_aa: CASSQDGYWEKLFF